This entry concerns a single T cell receptor beta chain. The sample comes from a study of blood T cell repertoires in COVID-19. At the level of the study: Samples came from the United States, Italy and Spain, spanning acute and convalescent COVID-19. PBMCs, B-cell-depleted T cells, or T cells provided the cDNA or gDNA that made up the material.

Original analysis: Amplification from reference gene primers served as the basis for estimated nucleated cell counts. Sequenced by immunoSEQ multiplex PCR; TCRdb stores in-frame clones only, minus some. D and trimming come from the DNA, and the V and J calls and clone size come from that table. The table includes about 190,000 clones, 60% to 80% detected once. Trimming at V came to 3 bases and at J to 4 bases, leaving 12 bases not matched to a gene. This CDR3 comprises 16 residues. In germline, CDR1 is SGHDT, CDR2 YYEEEE. The sequence derives from a woman aged 70 to 79 with acute or convalescent COVID-19. The V and J genes are TRBV5-6 and TRBJ2-7; TRBD2 matches at 8 bases. Sequences were obtained from peripheral blood. The CDR3 loop is CASSSGGGRPGYEQYF. CDR3 in DNA: TGTGCCAGCAGCTCAGGCGGGGGGCGGCCTGGGTACGAGCAGTACTTC.